This TCR beta chain was recovered during a study of blood T cell repertoires in COVID-19. Study-wide context: Samples taken during acute and convalescent COVID-19 were collected in the United States, Italy and Spain. PBMCs, B-cell-depleted T cells, or T cells provided the cDNA or gDNA that made up the material.

Original processing methods: Estimation of nucleated cell counts relied on the amplification of reference gene primers. Sequencing used immunoSEQ multiplex PCR; TCRdb keeps in-frame clones, though not all of them. That table gives V, J and clone size, and the DNA gave D and trimming. The sample records a few hundred thousand clones, more than 70% being singletons. Trimming cost V 0 bases and J 1 base; bases outside gene matches: 3. Germline V CDR1 and CDR2: SGHAT, FQNNGV. CDR3 size: 15 residues. The chain combines TRBV11-2 with TRBJ2-7; 7 bases are shared with TRBD2. The sequenced sample consisted of peripheral blood. The receptor comes from a human donor in a cohort sampled during active COVID-19. For the CDR3, the DNA is TGTGCCAGCAGCTTAGAAGCGGGAAATTCCTACGAGCAGTACTTC. This encodes CASSLEAGNSYEQYF.